The entry below describes one T cell receptor (beta chain). Its target is not known. The CDR3 sequence is 13 residues long. Trimming shortened V by 5 bases and J by 7 bases, and 17 bases separated the two germline ends. Germline CDR1 SQVTM, CDR2 ANQGSEA. This entry comes from a study of cytotoxic CD8 clonotypes in ibrutinib-treated CLL. Target depth was 1 in 200,000 to 1 in 1 million T cells, about 10x per clonotype. Profiling relied on immunoSEQ multiplex PCR, and the TCRdb table lists in-frame clones only, not all of them. The table includes about 140,000 clones, around 81% detected once. Study findings and constraints: Collection times varied between progressing and sustained-remission patients. T-cell clonality at baseline went above that of age-matched healthy donors and rose and fell with circulating CD8+ T-cell counts. With treatment, public clonotypes, which were uncommon, either contracted or remained stable.

This TCR was recovered from a human donor with chronic lymphocytic leukemia. Sequencing was performed on PBMCs, taken after 36 months of ibrutinib treatment. The rearrangement joins TRBV29-1 to TRBJ1-2, with a weak D call TRBD1 (6 bases). The CDR3 DNA reads TGCAGCGTTAACCCCCGACAGGCAAGTGGCTACACCTTC. As protein: CSVNPRQASGYTF.